Presented here are 14 T cell receptor beta chains from one specimen sequenced in a study of T cells expressing NK-cell markers. TCRdb reprocessed the 5' RACE reads; each CDR3 protein has one entry and no DNA is given. The ten most abundant clones cover 59% of a sample with approximately 15,000 distinct CDR3 sequences. The sequencing sample was made of blood T cells: a sorted CD56 or NKG2C T cell subset, CD4+ or CD8+ T cells, or bulk PBMC T cells (not recorded which). These receptors were taken from a man aged 18-70 years in good health.

The genes are TRBV20-1 and TRBJ2-4; TCRdb's assignment of TRBD1 cannot be checked, as there is no DNA. The CDR3 is made up of 12 amino acids. CDR1 and CDR2 from the germline V gene are DFQATT and SNEGSKA (reference sequence). The CDR3 sequence: CSARAQGFLQYF.

The rearrangement links TRBV24-1 to TRBJ2-2; TCRdb reports TRBD1, a call that lacks DNA to check it against. Per the germline V gene, CDR1 is KGHDR and CDR2 is SFDVKD. The CDR3 is made up of 15 amino acids. This CDR3 is CATSETDRGGGELFF.

The chain employs TRBV4-3 and TRBJ2-5; the TRBD1 assignment by TCRdb is unverifiable without DNA. Germline V CDR1 and CDR2: LGHNA, YSLEER. The CDR3 spans 15 residues. CDR3 residues: CASSQTSDREETQYF.

V is TRBV10-3 and J is TRBJ1-4. CDR1 is ENHRY and CDR2 is SYGVKD in the germline V gene. The CDR3 covers 13 residues. CDR3 sequence: CAISYREGEKLFF.

The gene calls are TRBV10-1 and TRBJ2-1. The CDR3 is 15 amino acids. Germline assignment: CDR1 WNHNN and CDR2 SYGVQD (reference sequence). CDR3 sequence: CASSEFQGSYNEQFF.

J is TRBJ2-1 and V is TRBV20-1; lacking DNA, the TRBD1 call made by TCRdb goes unchecked. From germline, CDR1 is DFQATT and CDR2 SNEGSKA (reference sequence). The CDR3 is 16 amino acids. CDR3 in amino acids: CSARSPTGRNYNEQFF.

The CDR3 region is CSVEGITSTDTQYF. This chain uses TRBV29-1 with TRBJ2-3. In germline, CDR1 is SQVTM, CDR2 ANQGSEA. This CDR3 spans 14 amino acids.

J is TRBJ1-1 and V is TRBV5-1; TCRdb lists TRBD1, though no DNA is available to test this call. The germline CDR1 and CDR2 sequences are SGHRS and YFSETQ. The CDR3 loop spans 15 amino acids. The CDR3: CASSLIPGQGIEAFF.

CDR3 sequence reads: CASSGLGAGELFF. The chain links TRBV10-2 to TRBJ2-2; TCRdb lists TRBD1, though no DNA is available to test this call. Germline values: CDR1 WSHSY, CDR2 SAAADI. The CDR3 consists of 13 residues.

This chain joins TRBV6-2 or TRBV6-3 and TRBJ1-1; TCRdb reports TRBD1, a call that lacks DNA to check it against. The CDR3 contains 14 residues. CDR1 and CDR2 (germline): MNHEY, SVGEGT. CDR3 residues: CASSYSPGGTEAFF.

This chain joins TRBV9 and TRBJ1-1; TCRdb outputs TRBD1, but without DNA this stays unchecked. The V gene's germline CDR1 is SGDLS and CDR2 YYNGEE. CDR3 size: 15 residues. The CDR3 loop is CASRSNRDTNTEAFF.

This chain joins TRBV7-9 and TRBJ1-1; TCRdb's D gene call, TRBD1, goes unchecked for lack of DNA. The CDR3 runs 13 residues. The V gene's germline CDR1 is SEHNR and CDR2 FQNEAQ (reference sequence). CDR3 residues: CASSFGTDTEAFF.

The J gene is TRBJ2-7, the V gene TRBV5-5; TCRdb calls TRBD1, which cannot be checked without DNA. The germline V gene has CDR1 SGHKS and CDR2 YYEKEE (reference sequence). The CDR3 length is 15 residues. The CDR3 region is CASSLSRGRGGEQYF.

This clonotype registers medium-sized by frequency. The V gene is TRBV12-3 or TRBV12-4, the J gene TRBJ1-5. This CDR3 is 15 amino acids long. The CDR3 protein is CASSLRGIGYQPQHF.